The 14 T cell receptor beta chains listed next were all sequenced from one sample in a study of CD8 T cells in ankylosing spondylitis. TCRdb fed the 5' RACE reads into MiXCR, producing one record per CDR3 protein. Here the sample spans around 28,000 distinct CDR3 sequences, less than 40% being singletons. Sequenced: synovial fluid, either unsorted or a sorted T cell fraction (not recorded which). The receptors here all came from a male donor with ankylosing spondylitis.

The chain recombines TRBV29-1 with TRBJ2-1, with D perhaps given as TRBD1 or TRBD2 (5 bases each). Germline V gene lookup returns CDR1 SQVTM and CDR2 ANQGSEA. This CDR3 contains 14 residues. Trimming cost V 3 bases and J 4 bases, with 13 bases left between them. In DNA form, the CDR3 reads TGCAGCGTTGACCTGGGGACGAGATACAATGAGCAGTTCTTC. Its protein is CSVDLGTRYNEQFF.

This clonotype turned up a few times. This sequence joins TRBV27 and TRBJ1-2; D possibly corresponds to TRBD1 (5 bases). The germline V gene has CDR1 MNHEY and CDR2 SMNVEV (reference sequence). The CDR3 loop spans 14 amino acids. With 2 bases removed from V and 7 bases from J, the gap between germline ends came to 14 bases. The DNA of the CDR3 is TGTGCCAGCAGTTTACAGGGCTCCCTTACTGGCTACACCTTC. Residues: CASSLQGSLTGYTF.

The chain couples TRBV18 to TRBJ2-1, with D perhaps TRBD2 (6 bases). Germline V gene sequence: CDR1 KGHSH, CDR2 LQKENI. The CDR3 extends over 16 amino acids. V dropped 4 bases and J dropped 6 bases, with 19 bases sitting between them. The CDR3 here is CASSHGSREDSNEQFF. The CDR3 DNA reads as TGTGCCAGCTCACACGGAAGTAGGGAGGATAGCAATGAGCAGTTCTTC.

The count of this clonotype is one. The CDR3: CAWDRAYNEQFF. CDR3 DNA sequence: TGTGCCTGGGACAGAGCCTACAATGAGCAGTTCTTC. The chain has TRBV30 and TRBJ2-1; D is perhaps TRBD1 (5 bases). V was shortened by 5 bases and J by 2 bases, with 7 bases between the two germline ends. The CDR3 is made up of 12 amino acids. Germline V gene sequence: CDR1 GTSNPN, CDR2 SVGIG (reference sequence).

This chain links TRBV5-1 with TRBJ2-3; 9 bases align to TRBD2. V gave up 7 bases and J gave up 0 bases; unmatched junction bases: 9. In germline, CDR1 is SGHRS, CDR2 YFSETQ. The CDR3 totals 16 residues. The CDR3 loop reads CASAYRLAESTDTQYF. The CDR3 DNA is TGCGCCAGCGCCTACCGACTAGCGGAGAGCACAGATACGCAGTATTTT. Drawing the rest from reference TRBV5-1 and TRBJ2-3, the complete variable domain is KAGVTQTPRYLIKTRGQQVTLSCSPISGHRSVSWYQQTPGQGLQFLFEYFSETQRNKGNFPGRFSGRQFSNSRSEMNVSTLELGDSALYLCASAYRLAESTDTQYFGPGTRLTVL.

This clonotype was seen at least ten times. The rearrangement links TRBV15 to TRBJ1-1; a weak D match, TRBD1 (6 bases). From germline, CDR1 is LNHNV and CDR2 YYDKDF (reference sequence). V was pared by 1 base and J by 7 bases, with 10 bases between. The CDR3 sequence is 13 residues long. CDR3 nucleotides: TGTGCCACCAGCAGAGTTGGGGGGCGTGAAGCTTTCTTT. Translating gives CATSRVGGREAFF.

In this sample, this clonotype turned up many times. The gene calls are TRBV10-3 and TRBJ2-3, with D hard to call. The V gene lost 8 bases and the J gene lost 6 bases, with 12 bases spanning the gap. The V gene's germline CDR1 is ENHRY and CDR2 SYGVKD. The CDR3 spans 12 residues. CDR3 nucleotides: TGTGCCATCCTGGATCGCTCGGATACGCAGTATTTT. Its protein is CAILDRSDTQYF.

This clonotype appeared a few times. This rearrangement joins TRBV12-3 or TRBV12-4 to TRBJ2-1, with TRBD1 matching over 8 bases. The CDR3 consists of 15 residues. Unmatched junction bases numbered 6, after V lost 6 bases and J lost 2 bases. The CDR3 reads CASRQTGEPYNEQFF. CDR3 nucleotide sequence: TGTGCCAGCAGGCAGACAGGGGAACCCTACAATGAGCAGTTCTTC.

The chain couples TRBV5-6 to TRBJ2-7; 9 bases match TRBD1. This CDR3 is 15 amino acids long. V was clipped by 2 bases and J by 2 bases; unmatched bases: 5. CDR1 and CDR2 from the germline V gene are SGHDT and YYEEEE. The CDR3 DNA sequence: TGTGCCAGCAGCTTTTGGACAGGGGCTCCCTACGAGCAGTACGTC. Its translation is CASSFWTGAPYEQYV.

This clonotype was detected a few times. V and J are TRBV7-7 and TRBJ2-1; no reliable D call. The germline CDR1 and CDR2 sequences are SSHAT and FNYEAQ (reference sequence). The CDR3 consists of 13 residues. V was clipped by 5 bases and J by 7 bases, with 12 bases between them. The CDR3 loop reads CASSLTGTNEQFF. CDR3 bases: TGTGCCAGCAGCCTGACTGGAACAAATGAGCAGTTCTTC.

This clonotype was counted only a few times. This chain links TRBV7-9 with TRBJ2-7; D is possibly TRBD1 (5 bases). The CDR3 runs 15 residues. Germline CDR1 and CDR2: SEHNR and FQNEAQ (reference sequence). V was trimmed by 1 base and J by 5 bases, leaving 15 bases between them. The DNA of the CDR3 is TGTGCCAGCAGCTTAGGAACGACAGTCGTCCACGAGCAGTACTTC. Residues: CASSLGTTVVHEQYF.

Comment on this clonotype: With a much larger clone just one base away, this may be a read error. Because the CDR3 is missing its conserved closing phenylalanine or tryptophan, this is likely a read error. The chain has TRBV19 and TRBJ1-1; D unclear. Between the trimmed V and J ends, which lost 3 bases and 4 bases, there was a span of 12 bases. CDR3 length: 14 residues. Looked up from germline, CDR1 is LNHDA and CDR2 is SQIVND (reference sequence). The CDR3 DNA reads TGTGCCAGTAGTATTTGGGATTCTGGCACTGAAGCTTTCTAT. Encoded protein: CASSIWDSGTEAFY.

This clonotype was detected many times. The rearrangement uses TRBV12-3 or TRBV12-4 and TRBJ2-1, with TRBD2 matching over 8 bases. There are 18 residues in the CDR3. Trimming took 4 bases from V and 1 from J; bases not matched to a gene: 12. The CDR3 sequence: CASSSASGSDISYNEQFF. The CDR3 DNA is TGTGCCAGCAGTTCTGCAAGCGGGAGCGACATTTCCTACAATGAGCAGTTCTTC.

CDR3 residues: CSIRTGDNTEAFF. The CDR3 region has the DNA TGCAGCATTCGGACAGGGGATAACACTGAAGCTTTCTTT. V usage is TRBV29-1 and J usage is TRBJ1-1, with 9 bases matching TRBD1. V trimming: 8 bases; J trimming: 2 bases; junction bases outside the gene matches: 6. The germline gives CDR1 SQVTM, CDR2 ANQGSEA. This CDR3 is 13 amino acids long.